The text below deals with one T cell receptor beta chain. What it recognizes is unknown. The ends were cut back, 3 bases at V and 3 bases at J, with 0 bases in the middle. CDR3 length: 10 amino acids. CDR1 and CDR2 from the germline V gene are SNHLY and FYNNEI. The data are from a study of lymphopenia after photon versus proton radiotherapy. Study-level findings and limits: Under photons, naive T cells and diversity fell while effector/memory populations rose. In patients who died, overall survival fell as post-nadir TCR diversity dropped more. Better survival with proton therapy was suggested as possible, not demonstrated. Post-nadir diversity loss with photons came from oligoclonal expansion, particularly CD8+ Temra cells.

Here immunoSEQ multiplex PCR was the method, and the copy in TCRdb shows in-frame clones only, minus some. This repertoire shows tens of thousands of clones, 80% to 90% found once; its top ten account for around 47%. V and J are TRBV2 and TRBJ2-7, with D uncertain. The TCR sequence derives from a woman aged 60 to 75 with cholangiocarcinoma. Some clones in this sample may be carry-over from other donors' samples. Here the sequenced sample was peripheral blood, taken from a patient treated with proton-based radiotherapy. The CDR3 bases are TGTGCCAGCAGTGACTACGAGCAGTACTTC. Protein: CASSDYEQYF.